The rows below give T cell receptor beta chains drawn from one sample of a study of T cell clonotyping in hematopoietic cell transplantation. The data were produced by immunoSEQ multiplex PCR, yet TCRdb's version contains in-frame clones alone and is incomplete. The sample shows about 5,100 clones, just under 75% of them seen only once. The sample was PBMCs, taken 100 days after allogeneic stem cell transplant. The receptor set was obtained from a female patient aged 50-65 years who had an allogeneic stem cell transplant, so the T cells may come from the graft donor. Some clones in this sample may be carry-over from other donors' samples. Both conserved end residues are part of each CDR3. A D gene is named only where the DNA matches it firmly. For some rows the clone size is stated as once, few or many, or as a class when expanded; others skip it.

v_gene	d_gene	abundance	j_gene	CDR3nt	CDR3aa
TRBV28	NA	NA	TRBJ1-5	TGTGCCAGCAGTTTTGGGGGGTGGGAGGGTAGCAGCAATCAGCCCCAGCATTTT	CASSFGGWEGSSNQPQHF
TRBV9	NA	medium-sized	TRBJ2-1	TGTGCCAGCAGCGTGGGCGGATCCGCCTACAATGAGCAGTTCTTC	CASSVGGSAYNEQFF
TRBV5-5	NA	NA	TRBJ1-1	TGTGCCAGCAAGATCCAGTACACGAACACTGAAGCTTTCTTT	CASKIQYTNTEAFF
TRBV18	NA	NA	TRBJ2-7	TGTGCCAGCTCACCTGGGGGCGGGATCTACGAGCAGTACTTC	CASSPGGGIYEQYF
TRBV2	NA	NA	TRBJ2-5	TGTGCCAGCAGTCGGGAGCCGATGTCGGAGACCCAGTACTTC	CASSREPMSETQYF
TRBV4-1	NA	NA	TRBJ2-1	TGCGCCAGCAGCCGAGTGAGGGGGGAAGTATACAATGAGCAGTTCTTC	CASSRVRGEVYNEQFF
TRBV27	NA	NA	TRBJ2-7	TGTGCCAGCAGTCCCCCCGGCCGGGGGCGAAGGGCCTACGAGCAGTACTTC	CASSPPGRGRRAYEQYF
TRBV2	NA	NA	TRBJ2-1	TGTGCCAGCAGTGCTTCTAATGAGCAGTTCTTC	CASSASNEQFF
TRBV4-1	NA	medium-sized	TRBJ1-1	TGCGCCAGCAGCACTGGGGGGCGGGGGACTGAAGCTTTCTTT	CASSTGGRGTEAFF
TRBV7-9	NA	NA	TRBJ1-5	TGTGCCAGCAGCTTCTCGTTGAGTAGCAATCAGCCCCAGCATTTT	CASSFSLSSNQPQHF
TRBV27	TRBD1	NA	TRBJ2-3	TGTGCCAGCACAATCGGGACAGGGTTCGCAGATACGCAGTATTTT	CASTIGTGFADTQYF
TRBV5-1	TRBD1	NA	TRBJ2-3	TGCGCCAGCAGCGTCCTCGACCAGGGGGCGGCAGATACGCAGTATTTT	CASSVLDQGAADTQYF
TRBV5-1	NA	NA	TRBJ2-3	TGCGCCAGCAGTATTACGGCGGAGGTAGATACGCAGTATTTT	CASSITAEVDTQYF
TRBV5-5	NA	few	TRBJ2-7	TGTGCCAGCTTAGGGACGGCCGCCTACGAGCAGTACTTC	CASLGTAAYEQYF
TRBV29-1	NA	NA	TRBJ2-1	TGCAGCGTCCGGCAGGGGGGCAATGAGCAGTTCTTC	CSVRQGGNEQFF
TRBV6-5	NA	NA	TRBJ1-1	TGTGCCAGCTTTCCCCACGGGGAAGGGGCTACTGAAGCTTTCTTT	CASFPHGEGATEAFF
TRBV7-9	NA	once	TRBJ2-5	TGTGCCAGCAGCTTCACAGGGAAACAAGAGACCCAGTACTTC	CASSFTGKQETQYF
TRBV10-3	TRBD2	NA	TRBJ2-3	TGTGCCAGCAGTTTTAGCGGGAGGATCACAGATACGCAGTATTTT	CASSFSGRITDTQYF
TRBV7-2	NA	NA	TRBJ2-7	TGTGCCAGCGGGGCGGAAACTAGGGAGCAGTACTTC	CASGAETREQYF
TRBV27	NA	NA	TRBJ1-6	TGTGCCAGCAGTTTAAGGTGGGGGATGAATTCACCCCTCCACTTT	CASSLRWGMNSPLHF
TRBV7-9	NA	NA	TRBJ1-2	TGTGCCAGCAGCCCCAACAGGGTCCCCTACTATGGCTACACCTTC	CASSPNRVPYYGYTF
TRBV28	NA	few	TRBJ1-5	TGTGCCAGCAGTTTACTGGCAGGGATTAAGAATCAGCCCCAGCATTTT	CASSLLAGIKNQPQHF
TRBV5-1	TRBD1	NA	TRBJ2-2	TGCGCCAGCAGTTACACGGGACAGTCTACCGGGGAGCTGTTTTTT	CASSYTGQSTGELFF
TRBV19	NA	NA	TRBJ2-5	TGTGCCAGTAGTATAGCCCTCGGACCTCAAGAGACCCAGTACTTC	CASSIALGPQETQYF
TRBV5-6	TRBD1	NA	TRBJ2-7	TGTGCCAGCAGCAGGACAGGGTACGAGCAGTACTTC	CASSRTGYEQYF
TRBV11-3	NA	NA	TRBJ2-1	TGTGCCAGCAGCTTAGAGATGAGCCCCTACAATGAGCAGTTCTTC	CASSLEMSPYNEQFF
TRBV9	NA	once	TRBJ2-5	TGTGCCAGCAGCCTTAGAGGGGCCCCTCAGGAGACCCAGTACTTC	CASSLRGAPQETQYF
TRBV9	NA	NA	TRBJ2-7	TGTGCCAGCAGCGTAGCTGAAGGCGAGCAGTACTTC	CASSVAEGEQYF
TRBV7-6	TRBD1	NA	TRBJ2-5	TGTGCCAGCAGTAACCGACAGGGGCCCGGGAAGACCCAGTACTTC	CASSNRQGPGKTQYF
TRBV13	NA	NA	TRBJ1-1	TGTGCCAGCAGTGATTTGGGGGCAAGGACTGAAGCTTTCTTT	CASSDLGARTEAFF
TRBV11-2	NA	NA	TRBJ2-3	TGTGCCAGCAGCTTCGGTGGGACTAGCACAGATACGCAGTATTTT	CASSFGGTSTDTQYF
TRBV29-1	NA	NA	TRBJ1-2	TGCAGCGTTGACGAGGGCTACACCTTC	CSVDEGYTF
TRBV6-6	TRBD2	NA	TRBJ2-7	TGTGCCAGCAGTTACAAAGCTAGCGGCTACGAGCAGTACTTC	CASSYKASGYEQYF
TRBV5-1	TRBD1	NA	TRBJ2-1	TGCGCCAGCAGAATGGGACAGGGATTTAATAATGAGCAGTTCTTC	CASRMGQGFNNEQFF
TRBV10-1	TRBD1	NA	TRBJ1-4	TGCGCCAGCAGTGAGTCGGCCAGGGGGCGAAGAAATGAAAAACTGTTTTTT	CASSESARGRRNEKLFF
TRBV10-3	TRBD2	NA	TRBJ2-1	TGTGCCATCAGTAAGACTAGCATCTCCTACAATGAGCAGTTCTTC	CAISKTSISYNEQFF
TRBV11-2	TRBD2	NA	TRBJ2-1	TGTGCCAGCAGCTTAACGGGACTAGCGTACAATGAGCAGTTCTTC	CASSLTGLAYNEQFF
TRBV5-4	NA	NA	TRBJ2-5	TGTGCCAGCAGCTTTGGGGAGACCCAGTACTTC	CASSFGETQYF